Presented here are 17 T cell receptor beta chains from one specimen sequenced in a study of cytomegalovirus exposure and HLA in healthy donors. The PCR ran on 60 Vbeta and 13 Jbeta primers. Generated by immunoSEQ multiplex PCR, the TCRdb table keeps only in-frame clones and is missing some. Counted here are about 150,000 clones, about four fifths occurring once; the ten biggest clones make up about 6.7%. The sequenced sample was PBMCs. These receptors all come from a middle-aged man in good health and CMV-seropositive.

The gene calls are TRBV5-1 and TRBJ1-1; D gene unclear. The CDR3 has 13 amino acids. V was pared by 7 bases and J by 5 bases, with 15 bases between. Per germline, CDR1 SGHRS and CDR2 YFSETQ. CDR3 sequence (DNA): TGCGCCAGCGGACCCCCGGGAGGGACTGAAGCTTTCTTT. Its protein is CASGPPGGTEAFF.

This chain connects TRBV4-1 to TRBJ1-4, with 9 bases identical to TRBD1. CDR1 is MGHRA, CDR2 YSYEKL, per germline. Losses at the gene ends were 6 bases for V and 8 bases for J; bases not matched to a gene: 10. There are 15 residues in the CDR3. Written as DNA, the CDR3 is TGCGCCAGCAGGGGGCCAGGGACAGGGCGCGAAAAACTGTTTTTT. Translated: CASRGPGTGREKLFF.

This chain connects TRBV19 to TRBJ2-2; 7 nucleotides line up with TRBD1. V was pared by 6 bases and J by 3 bases, with 7 bases of the junction left unmatched. Germline CDR1 is LNHDA and CDR2 is SQIVND (reference sequence). The CDR3 loop spans 15 amino acids. CDR3 coding DNA: TGTGCCAGTAGATCGGGGACAGTGTACACCGGGGAGCTGTTTTTT. This codes for CASRSGTVYTGELFF.

The rearrangement joins TRBV5-6 to TRBJ2-3; TRBD2 matches at 11 bases. Losses at the gene ends were 4 bases for V and 2 bases for J; bases not matched to a gene: 6. There are 16 residues in the CDR3. Germline V CDR1 and CDR2: SGHDT, YYEEEE. Written as DNA, the CDR3 is TGTGCCAGCAGCCACTATAGCGGGAGGGCCACAGATACGCAGTATTTT. Amino acids: CASSHYSGRATDTQYF.

The chain carries TRBV10-1 and TRBJ2-7; perhaps TRBD1 as D (6 bases). V lost 3 bases to trimming and J lost 7 bases, with 16 bases between them. From germline, CDR1 is WNHNN and CDR2 SYGVQD (reference sequence). The CDR3 is 14 amino acids. CDR3 DNA sequence: TGCGCCAGCAGTGAACCCGGACAGTCACGGGAGCAGTACTTC. Translated: CASSEPGQSREQYF.

This clone has more than one count but fewer than ten. The chain couples TRBV5-4 to TRBJ2-7; 9 bases fit TRBD2. The V and J ends lost 4 bases and 6 bases, in that order; junction bases with no gene match: 8. Germline V CDR1 and CDR2: SGHNT, YYREEE (reference sequence). The CDR3 totals 14 residues. DNA of the CDR3: TGTGCCAGCAGCCAGGAAAGAGCGGGAGGCGAGCAGTACTTC. Translated: CASSQERAGGEQYF.

This rearrangement joins TRBV10-1 to TRBJ2-3, with D maybe TRBD2 (5 bases). Germline CDR1 and CDR2: WNHNN and SYGVQD (reference sequence). Between the trimmed V and J ends, which lost 0 bases and 3 bases, there was a span of 7 bases. This CDR3 region has 14 residues. For the CDR3, the DNA is TGCGCCAGCAGTGAGTCGACGGGAACAGATACGCAGTATTTT. This gives the protein CASSESTGTDTQYF.

The chain couples TRBV28 to TRBJ2-7, with D perhaps TRBD2 (6 bases). The germline V gene has CDR1 MDHEN and CDR2 SYDVKM. This CDR3 is 12 amino acids long. V gave up 4 bases and J gave up 7 bases, with 11 bases separating them. This CDR3 is CASSSGTWEQYF. The CDR3 DNA follows: TGTGCCAGCAGTTCAGGGACTTGGGAGCAGTACTTC.

The sample holds one count of this clone. V gene TRBV5-1 combines with J gene TRBJ2-7, with a tentative D call TRBD2 (5 bases). CDR3 length: 14 amino acids. With 0 bases removed from V and 3 bases from J, the gap between germline ends came to 10 bases. Germline V gives CDR1 SGHRS, CDR2 YFSETQ. The CDR3 region is CASSLGLPIYEQYF. CDR3 bases: TGCGCCAGCAGCTTGGGACTACCTATCTACGAGCAGTACTTC.

In this sample, this clone turned up a few times. The chain has TRBV4-2 and TRBJ1-5, with a weak D call TRBD1 (5 bases). The CDR3 has 13 amino acids. The germline V gene has CDR1 LGHNA and CDR2 YNFKEQ. V lost 4 bases to trimming and J lost 6 bases, with 10 bases between them. In DNA form, the CDR3 reads TGTGCCAGCAGCCCGGGGCGGGGTCAGCCCCAGCATTTT. Translation gives CASSPGRGQPQHF.

This chain links TRBV18 with TRBJ2-3; maybe TRBD1 (6 bases). The germline CDR1 and CDR2 sequences are KGHSH and LQKENI. Deletions cut 5 bases from V and 2 bases from J, with 17 bases between. The CDR3 totals 16 residues. CDR3 residues: CASSFQQGGDTDTQYF. CDR3 nucleotides: TGTGCCAGCTCATTCCAACAGGGCGGTGACACAGATACGCAGTATTTT.

This rearrangement joins TRBV27 to TRBJ2-3, with 9 bases aligning to TRBD1. The CDR3 extends over 17 amino acids. CDR1 is MNHEY, CDR2 SMNVEV, per germline (reference sequence). Germline trimming cut 5 bases from V and 0 bases from J; bases unmatched to any gene: 9. The CDR3 spells CASSPKTGTGSTDTQYF. The DNA for the CDR3 is TGTGCCAGCAGTCCAAAGACCGGGACAGGGAGCACAGATACGCAGTATTTT.

The V and J genes are TRBV5-1 and TRBJ1-4; D gene ambiguous. Germline assignment: CDR1 SGHRS and CDR2 YFSETQ. The CDR3 loop spans 13 amino acids. V was clipped by 4 bases and J by 3 bases, with 7 bases between them. CDR3 nucleotides: TGCGCCAGCAGCCCGAGCTCTAATGAAAAACTGTTTTTT. Its protein is CASSPSSNEKLFF.

Comments on this clone: In the same sample, other DNA sequences code for this CDR3. The V and J genes are TRBV28 and TRBJ1-5; possible D gene TRBD1, 6 bases. There are 18 residues in the CDR3. Germline V gene data show CDR1 as MDHEN and CDR2 as SYDVKM. V lost 2 bases to trimming and J lost 0 bases, with 17 bases between them. The CDR3: CASSLIRPGQFSNQPQHF. In DNA, the CDR3 is TGTGCCAGCAGTTTAATCCGGCCCGGACAGTTTAGCAATCAGCCCCAGCATTTT.

The V and J genes are TRBV11-2 and TRBJ1-4; TRBD1 matches 10 bases. CDR1 and CDR2 (germline): SGHAT, FQNNGV. The V segment lost 5 bases and the J segment 8 bases; nucleotides outside the gene matches: 5. The CDR3 has 14 amino acids. CDR3 sequence reads: CASSRGQGGEKLFF. The CDR3, as DNA: TGTGCCAGCAGCCGTGGACAGGGGGGGGAAAAACTGTTTTTT. Looking up the rest from reference TRBV11-2 and TRBJ1-4 gives the full variable domain: EAGVAQSPRYKIIEKRQSVAFWCNPISGHATLYWYQQILGQGPKLLIQFQNNGVVDDSQLPKDRFSAERLKGVDSTLKIQPAKLEDSAVYLCASSRGQGGEKLFFGSGTQLSVL.

The chain uses TRBV25-1 and TRBJ2-1, with 10 positions matching TRBD1. Germline CDR1 and CDR2: MGHDK and SYGVNS. This CDR3 has 16 amino acids. Trimming cost V 3 bases and J 9 bases; bases outside gene matches: 11. CDR3 loop: CASSDDRTGGRGEQFF. CDR3 DNA sequence: TGTGCCAGCAGTGATGATAGGACAGGGGGAAGGGGTGAGCAGTTCTTC.

This clone was seen only once. The chain uses TRBV7-8 and TRBJ2-7, with D tentatively TRBD1 (6 bases). Per the germline V gene, CDR1 is SGHVS and CDR2 is FQNEAQ. The CDR3 consists of 15 residues. Trimming shortened V by 5 bases and J by 2 bases, and 16 bases separated the two germline ends. The CDR3 DNA reads as TGTGCCAGCAGCCCCCGTCAGGGGATCCCCTACGAGCAGTACTTC. It encodes CASSPRQGIPYEQYF.